This record concerns one T cell receptor beta chain sequence. The target of this receptor is not known. It has no much larger one-base neighbor in the sample; base qualities were not kept. The sample is drawn from a study of blood T cells in healthy people across ages (dated by TCRdb to 2015 to 2017). The study in broad terms: In model experiments, roughly one uniquely barcoded TCR beta cDNA molecule per two T cells was captured by template switching. To track age-related changes in TCR beta repertoire diversity, the study relied on deep sequencing normalized with unique cDNA molecular identifiers. The donors were divided into four age groups: young (average around 15 years), middle-aged (over 35), aged (around 67) and long-lived (about 84). To avoid experimental bias, donors of different ages were spread randomly across the sequencing lanes. Using the same blood draw, the study looked at two additional independent replicas of 1 million unique cDNA reads for two donors, one aged 18 to 30 and the other aged 80 or older. Overall study outcomes, separate from this receptor: The CMV infection status of donors was not known, potentially confounding age-related changes in expanded clonotypes. Compared with the aged group, more naive CD4+ T cells, fewer expanded clones and increased TCR diversity were shown by the long-lived group, suggesting age selection. The percentage of naive T cells measured by flow cytometry correlated strongly with observed TCR beta diversity. Conclusive comparison of naive and antigen-experienced compartments was prevented by the profiling of bulk unsorted PBMCs. As age increased, observed TCR beta diversity per million T cells dropped in a roughly linear way, and a significant reduction was already evident by age 40. Estimates of total diversity based on one million sequenced T cells were considered lower bounds and underestimates.

The roughly 39 donors, aged roughly 6 to 100 years, were systemically healthy Caucasian individuals from Russia. Each donor gave 8 to 10 milliliters of peripheral blood, collected into EDTA-treated Vacutainer tubes. PBMCs were isolated by Ficoll-Paque density-gradient centrifugation, with at least 7 million obtained per sample. Trizol reagent was used to extract total RNA from the PBMCs, yielding at least 5.5 micrograms per sample. Naive CD45RAhigh/CD27high T cell percentages were measured by flow cytometry on a PBMC aliquot from every donor. Taken from cysteine to phenylalanine, the CDR3 has 15 residues. Of all the DNA, just the CDR3 is kept, 45 bases in frame from base 1. V drops 3 bases and J drops 0 bases, leaving 11 bases in between. The germline V gene (reference sequence) yields MNHEY for CDR1 and SMNVEV for CDR2. The protocol used for the library was 5' RACE. Data came from an Illumina HiSeq 2500. A second PCR of about 6 to 11 cycles was run with a J-beta primer mix and a sample-barcoded 5' primer. Each TCR beta cDNA molecule received a unique molecular identifier from a template-switch 5' adaptor carrying 12 random nucleotides. At least 2.5 million CDR3-containing paired-end reads were obtained from each sample. First-strand cDNA was synthesized from all RNA with the Mint cDNA synthesis kit, primed by a TRBC-specific oligonucleotide. Following uracil-DNA glycosylase treatment, a first 18-cycle PCR with universal primers M1SS and BC2_uni_R was performed on all cDNA. In the original analysis: For normalization, 1 million high-quality reads, each with a distinct molecular identifier, were randomly selected from each sample. Reads with shared molecular identifiers were discarded instead of being binned into consensus sequences. MiTCR, with a Q25 quality threshold and the strictest error-elimination algorithm, was used for CDR3 identification, clonotype clustering and error correction. A nonparametric unseen species model using Euler transformation provided a lower-bound estimate of total TCR beta diversity. TCRdb reworked the public reads: Q25 trimming with fastp, MiXCR clone assembly, productive beta chains retained. Each entry merges the rows of one CDR3 protein and shows their most common DNA and genes. V and J calls and clone size were set by TCRdb, not the authors. In all, the sample holds 650,000 to 900,000 distinct CDR3 sequences, and approximately 65% of those were seen once. The ten largest clones capture 25% to 35% of the sample.

This TCR came from a man aged 25-45 years in good health. The V gene is TRBV27 and the J gene is TRBJ1-1; no confident D gene assignment can be made. The sequencing sample was made of blood. The DNA sequence reads TGTGCCAGCAGTTTGTACAGCCTAATGAACACTGAAGCTTTCTTT. Its translation is CASSLYSLMNTEAFF.